A selection of T cell receptor beta chains follows, all from one sample in a study of cytomegalovirus exposure and HLA in healthy donors. Libraries were prepared by immunoSEQ multiplex PCR; TCRdb keeps only in-frame clonotypes and omits some of them. The sample has 75,000 to 80,000 clones, roughly 76% seen once. Sequencing was done on a sample of PBMCs. Receptors originate from a male donor in good health and CMV-seropositive. Each CDR3 is given with its conserved first and last residue. A D gene is named only where the DNA matches it firmly. Some rows have no size entry. The others give once, few or many, or a class for an expanded clone.

TRBD2,TRBJ2-5,TRBV9,-,TGTGCCAGCAGCGTAAGCCCCCGGAGCGGGGGCGGGGAGACCCAGTACTTC,CASSVSPRSGGGETQYF
-,TRBJ2-2,TRBV5-1,-,TGCGCCAGCAGCGCCCTGGCGGCGGGTATTACCGGGGAGCTGTTTTTT,CASSALAAGITGELFF
-,TRBJ2-7,TRBV6-5,-,TGTGCCAGCCGGGCCCACCTAAGGGGGGAGCAGTACTTC,CASRAHLRGEQYF
TRBD1,TRBJ1-2,TRBV19,-,TGTGCCAGTAGTATGGACAGGGGCTATGGCTACACCTTC,CASSMDRGYGYTF
TRBD2,TRBJ2-1,TRBV19,few,TGTGCCAGTAGTTTTTTCGCGGGAGATGCATACAATGAGCAGTTCTTC,CASSFFAGDAYNEQFF
-,TRBJ2-2,TRBV25-1,-,TGTGCCAGCAGCTACTACGGGGAGCTGTTTTTT,CASSYYGELFF
-,TRBJ2-7,TRBV9,-,TGTGCCAGCAGCGCGACTAGTTTCTACGAGCAGTACTTC,CASSATSFYEQYF
-,TRBJ2-7,TRBV29-1,once,TGCAGCGTTTATGACAGCTACGAGCAGTACTTC,CSVYDSYEQYF
-,TRBJ2-5,TRBV7-9,-,TGTGCCAGTAGGCAGGGGGAGACCCAGTACTTC,CASRQGETQYF
TRBD1,TRBJ1-2,TRBV27,-,TGTGCCAGCAGCATACGACAGGGGCAAGTCTATGGCTACACCTTC,CASSIRQGQVYGYTF
-,TRBJ2-3,TRBV19,-,TGTGCCAGTAGTGGGGAAGGACTCACAGATACGCAGTATTTT,CASSGEGLTDTQYF
-,TRBJ2-5,TRBV14,-,TGTGCCAGCAGCCAAGATGCAGGGCGGGAGACCCAGTACTTC,CASSQDAGRETQYF
TRBD1,TRBJ1-5,TRBV6-1,-,TGTGCCAGCAGTTGGGGACAGGGGTATCAGCCCCAGCATTTT,CASSWGQGYQPQHF
TRBD2,TRBJ2-1,TRBV18,-,TGTGCCAGCTCACCACTCGGCGGGAGCTCCTACAATGAGCAGTTCTTC,CASSPLGGSSYNEQFF
TRBD1,TRBJ2-7,TRBV5-4,-,TGTGCCAGCAGCTTCACAGGGGGCGGCGAGCAGTACTTC,CASSFTGGGEQYF
-,TRBJ2-2,TRBV5-1,few,TGCGCCAGCAGCTTTAGGAAAGGAGGGGCGAACGGGGAGCTGTTTTTT,CASSFRKGGANGELFF
TRBD2,TRBJ2-5,TRBV7-6,-,TGTGCCAGCAGCCGCGGACTAGCGGGAGGAGAGACCCAGTACTTC,CASSRGLAGGETQYF
TRBD1,TRBJ1-1,TRBV4-3,-,TGCGCCAGCAGCCCCTGGGACAGGTCCTTCGGCACTGAAGCTTTCTTT,CASSPWDRSFGTEAFF
-,TRBJ2-7,TRBV30,-,TGTGCCTGGAGCTTGGGGCAGGCCTACGAGCAGTACTTC,CAWSLGQAYEQYF
TRBD1,TRBJ2-3,TRBV9,-,TGTGCCAGCAGCCAAACCGGGACAGGGCTCACAGATACGCAGTATTTT,CASSQTGTGLTDTQYF
-,TRBJ2-2,TRBV11-2,-,TGTGCCAGCAGCTTAGCGGGAGAGTCCGGGGAGCTGTTTTTT,CASSLAGESGELFF
TRBD2,TRBJ2-1,TRBV7-9,-,TGTTCCAGCAGCTTATTACTAGCGGGTGCGAGGAACGAGCAGTTCTTC,CSSSLLLAGARNEQFF
TRBD1,TRBJ1-4,TRBV7-9,-,TGTTCCAGCAGCTTGGGACAGGGTAGAGGGGAAAAACTGTTTTTT,CSSSLGQGRGEKLFF
-,TRBJ1-1,TRBV4-1,-,TGCGCCAGCAGCCACAGCAATCAACAGGTGAAAGCTGAAGCTTTCTTT,CASSHSNQQVKAEAFF
TRBD2,TRBJ2-1,TRBV2,once,TGTGCCAGCACCCGGACTAGCGGGCCGATTTTGCAGTTCTTC,CASTRTSGPILQFF
TRBD2,TRBJ2-3,TRBV6-1,-,TGTGCCAGCAGTGGCAGACTAGCGGGGGGCGGCACATATACGCAGTATTTT,CASSGRLAGGGTYTQYF
-,TRBJ1-4,TRBV5-1,-,TGCGCCAGCAGCTTGGACAGGGCGGTCTCGGCTCTGTTTTTT,CASSLDRAVSALFF
TRBD2,TRBJ2-2,TRBV11-1,-,TGTGCCAGCAGCCCACTAGCGGGAGGGCCCACCGGGGAGCTGTTTTTT,CASSPLAGGPTGELFF
-,TRBJ1-5,TRBV6-1,few,TGTGCCAGCACTTCAGTTGATAGCAATCAGCCCCAGCATTTT,CASTSVDSNQPQHF
TRBD1,TRBJ1-2,TRBV11-2,few,TGTGCCAGCAGGGCCGCAGGGGGCGCGGGGTATGGCTACACCTTC,CASRAAGGAGYGYTF
-,TRBJ1-2,TRBV15,-,TGTGCCACCAGCAGAGGGGGGGGCGGGGTAGATGGCTACACCTTC,CATSRGGGGVDGYTF
TRBD1,TRBJ2-7,TRBV28,-,TGTGCCAGCAGACCCGGACAGGGGGCCTACGAGCAGTACTTC,CASRPGQGAYEQYF
TRBD1,TRBJ2-2,TRBV7-9,-,TGTGCCAGCAGTTCCGACAGGGCGAACACCGGGGAGCTGTTTTTT,CASSSDRANTGELFF